This T cell receptor beta chain was profiled in a study of shared clonotypes between healthy human individuals. The table came from immunoSEQ multiplex PCR; TCRdb's copy has only in-frame clones and leaves some out. The sample includes about 800,000 clones, just over 95% seen only once; the top ten take less than 0.25%. Regarding the study as a whole: Represented genetic and exposure-history diversity was restricted by having few donors.

Notes on this clone: Its matching antigen is unknown.

The CDR3 totals 15 residues. The germline V gene encodes CDR1 MNHNY and CDR2 SVGAGI (reference sequence). Germline trimming cut 2 bases from V and 2 bases from J; bases unmatched to any gene: 2. Naive CD8 cells comprised CD45RO-negative, CCR7-positively selected cells, excluding terminally differentiated effector memory CD45RA+ cells. The sequencing input was naive CD8+ T cells sorted from blood. This TCR was recovered from a man aged 25 to 45 in good health. The rearrangement joins TRBV6-6 to TRBJ2-7; the match to TRBD2 covers 11 bases. Here the CDR3 DNA reads TGTGCCAGCAGTTACGGTAGCGGGAGGGCCTACGAGCAGTACTTC. Its protein product is CASSYGSGRAYEQYF.